This T cell receptor (beta chain) was captured in a study of memory CD4+ T cells and cytomegalovirus serostatus. Looking at the study overall: Donors were healthy Belgian adults, fewer than ten CMV seropositive and about 24 seronegative. Study-wide results and caveats: Each of approximately 70 CMV-associated TCRbeta sequences occurred in one to five individuals. Repertoires predicted CMV serostatus with median bootstrapped AUC of 0.95.

Single viable CD3+CD4+CD8-CD45RO+ cells were sorted as the memory CD4+ T cells. This CDR3 is 13 amino acids long. Trimming removed 1 base from V and 7 bases from J, with 10 bases in between. CDR1 is SEHNR and CDR2 is FQNEAQ in the germline V gene (reference sequence). In the source study's methods: After removing out-of-frame reads, 2,204,828 distinct TCRbeta sequences remained. Assay: immunoSEQ multiplex PCR; the TCRdb copy retains only in-frame clones and omits some. V and J calls and clone size come straight from that table; D and trimming were deduced from the DNA. The sample includes about 92,000 clones, under 90% of them seen just once. Note on this clone: Its specificity is not known.

This chain connects TRBV7-9 to TRBJ1-1, with D hard to call. Sequenced sample: memory CD4+ T cells from blood. The source of this sequence is an adult in good health and CMV-seropositive. CDR3 DNA: TGTGCCAGCAGCTTAGAATGGGGTTATGAAGCTTTCTTT. This codes for CASSLEWGYEAFF. Combining the CDR3 with reference TRBV7-9 and TRBJ1-1 gives the whole variable domain DTGVSQNPRHKITKRGQNVTFRCDPISEHNRLYWYRQTLGQGPEFLTYFQNEAQLEKSRLLSDRFSAERPKGSFSTLEIQRTEQGDSAMYLCASSLEWGYEAFFGQGTRLTVV.